The 24 T cell receptor beta chains listed next were all sequenced from one sample in a study of Tregs in tolerant kidney transplant recipients. The data were produced by immunoSEQ multiplex PCR, yet TCRdb's version contains in-frame clones alone and is incomplete. The sample shows some 60,000 clones, around 88% of them seen only once. Sequences were obtained from CD4+ T cells from blood. All receptors come from a human donor in good health.

This clone was seen a handful of times. The chain carries TRBV6-1 and TRBJ1-2; 9 nucleotides align to TRBD1. Looked up from germline, CDR1 is MNHNS and CDR2 is SASEGT. With 2 bases clipped from V and 13 bases from J, the junction kept 5 bases outside the gene matches. The CDR3 covers 12 residues. CDR3 in DNA: TGTGCCAGCAGTGAATTGACAGGGGGTTCCACCTTC. Protein sequence: CASSELTGGSTF.

The chain uses TRBV28 and TRBJ2-5; the D gene could be TRBD1 or TRBD2 (5 bases each). CDR3 length: 12 amino acids. Trimming removed 5 bases from V and 5 bases from J, with 9 bases in between. Germline loops: CDR1 MDHEN, CDR2 SYDVKM. CDR3 nucleotides: TGTGCCAGCAGTCCCAGGGAGGAGACCCAGTACTTC. Amino acids: CASSPREETQYF.

The rearrangement joins TRBV7-2 to TRBJ2-1, with 8 bases identical to TRBD2. The CDR3 runs 16 residues. Germline CDR1 and CDR2: SGHTA and FQGNSA. V gave up 5 bases and J gave up 0 bases; unmatched junction bases: 6. CDR3 DNA: TGTGCCAGCAGCAGAGAAGCGGGAGCCTCCTACAATGAGCAGTTCTTC. Translation: CASSREAGASYNEQFF.

J is TRBJ1-5 and V is TRBV7-3; weak D call: TRBD1 (5 bases). This CDR3 is built from 13 residues. CDR1 is SGHTA, CDR2 FQGTGA, per germline. The V end lost 5 bases, the J end lost 9 bases, and 14 bases lay between the germline ends. CDR3 in amino acids: CASSIQVGGPQHF. CDR3 nucleotide sequence: TGTGCCAGCAGCATCCAAGTCGGGGGGCCCCAGCATTTT.

This chain uses TRBV4-1 with TRBJ1-2, with D maybe TRBD1 (6 bases). Trimming left V 1 base short and J 1 base short, with 13 bases between. This CDR3 is 16 amino acids long. CDR1 is MGHRA and CDR2 is YSYEKL in the germline V gene. For the CDR3, the DNA is TGCGCCAGCAGCCAAGGGGGCGGGGGGCTTAACTATGGCTACACCTTC. Translating it yields CASSQGGGGLNYGYTF.

The chain is built from TRBV5-1 and TRBJ2-3, with 9 bases that match TRBD1. V lost 4 bases and J lost 2; bases outside the gene matches: 5. Germline CDR1 reads SGHRS; CDR2 reads YFSETQ. The CDR3 has 15 residues. For the CDR3, the DNA is TGCGCCAGCAGCGGGGGGACAGGGACCACAGATACGCAGTATTTT. This translates into CASSGGTGTTDTQYF.

The chain combines TRBV30 with TRBJ2-7, with TRBD2 as a possible D gene (5 bases). The CDR3 extends over 17 amino acids. The germline V gene has CDR1 GTSNPN and CDR2 SVGIG (reference sequence). The V end was cut by 0 bases, the J end by 0 bases, with 18 bases between. CDR3 coding DNA: TGTGCCTGGAGTGTACGTGGATTGAGGGATAGCTCCTACGAGCAGTACTTC. This sequence encodes CAWSVRGLRDSSYEQYF.

V usage is TRBV6-5 and J usage is TRBJ1-2; a weak D match, TRBD1 (6 bases). The V end lost 6 bases, the J end lost 5 bases, and 16 bases lay between the germline ends. This CDR3 spans 14 amino acids. CDR1 is MNHEY and CDR2 is SVGAGI in the germline V gene. CDR3 DNA: TGTGCCAGCAGACCCACCGGGACAAAATATGGCTACACCTTC. Translated, it gives CASRPTGTKYGYTF.

The genes are TRBV11-2 and TRBJ1-2, with D perhaps TRBD1 (6 bases). V dropped 1 base and J dropped 8 bases, with 11 bases sitting between them. The CDR3 covers 13 residues. Germline lookup yields CDR1 SGHAT and CDR2 FQNNGV. In nucleotides, the CDR3 is TGTGCCAGCAGCTTAGTGTCGGGGGCAGGCTACACCTTC. It encodes CASSLVSGAGYTF.

This sequence joins TRBV7-3 and TRBJ1-1; TRBD1 aligns across 7 bases. The germline V gene encodes CDR1 SGHTA and CDR2 FQGTGA. The CDR3 covers 13 residues. Unmatched junction bases numbered 5, after V lost 5 bases and J lost 5 bases. CDR3 in amino acids: CASSGGTETEAFF. The CDR3 DNA reads as TGTGCCAGCAGCGGAGGGACAGAGACTGAAGCTTTCTTT.

J is TRBJ2-2 and V is TRBV11-3; D remains unclear. Trimming removed 3 bases at V and 7 bases at J, with 12 bases between. Germline CDR1 SGHNT, CDR2 YENEEA. The CDR3 contains 14 residues. The CDR3 coding sequence is TGTGCCAGCAGCTTGGGCCTTACGGACGGGGAGCTGTTTTTT. Translating it yields CASSLGLTDGELFF.

This chain uses TRBV7-2 with TRBJ1-2, with no clear D. With 3 bases removed from V and 1 base from J, the gap between germline ends came to 12 bases. Germline lookup yields CDR1 SGHTA and CDR2 FQGNSA. CDR3 length: 15 amino acids. The DNA for the CDR3 is TGTGCCAGCAGCTTCGGACGGGCCCTTAACTATGGCTACACCTTC. Its translation is CASSFGRALNYGYTF.

This clone was seen only a few times. V and J are TRBV6-1 and TRBJ2-7; D ambiguous. Trimming stripped 0 bases from V and 2 bases from J, with 8 bases between. The CDR3 has 14 amino acids. Germline CDR1 is MNHNS and CDR2 is SASEGT. This CDR3 is CASSEAHGPYEQYF. The CDR3 DNA follows: TGTGCCAGCAGTGAAGCGCACGGCCCCTACGAGCAGTACTTC.

The chain combines TRBV6-6 with TRBJ2-7; 7 bases are a match to TRBD2. The CDR3 runs 14 residues. Germline trimming cut 2 bases from V and 9 bases from J; bases unmatched to any gene: 10. CDR1 and CDR2 from the germline V gene are MNHNY and SVGAGI (reference sequence). In DNA, the CDR3 is TGTGCCAGCAGTTACGAGGTCATTTGGGGGGGGCAGTACTTC. It specifies CASSYEVIWGGQYF.

The chain joins TRBV18 to TRBJ2-2; possibly TRBD1 or TRBD2 for D (5 bases each). Deletions cut 2 bases from V and 5 bases from J, with 9 bases between. Germline V gene sequence: CDR1 KGHSH, CDR2 LQKENI. The CDR3 length is 14 residues. Here the CDR3 DNA reads TGTGCCAGCTCACCATCAGGGAGTACCGGGGAGCTGTTTTTT. It yields the protein CASSPSGSTGELFF.

The rearrangement links TRBV7-2 to TRBJ2-5; 8 nucleotides agree with TRBD2. The CDR3 length is 15 residues. Germline trimming cut 2 bases from V and 5 bases from J; bases unmatched to any gene: 7. Germline values: CDR1 SGHTA, CDR2 FQGNSA. CDR3 DNA: TGTGCCAGCAGCTTAAAGGCGGGGGGAAGGGAGACCCAGTACTTC. The encoded protein is CASSLKAGGRETQYF.

This clone was counted between two and nine times. The chain employs TRBV2 and TRBJ2-3; TRBD2 aligns across 8 bases. J gave up 1 base and V 5 bases, and 11 bases lay outside the gene matches. Germline V gives CDR1 SNHLY, CDR2 FYNNEI. The CDR3 length is 17 residues. This CDR3 is CASSSSGPRRGTDTQYF. CDR3 in DNA: TGTGCCAGCAGTTCTAGCGGGCCTAGACGGGGCACAGATACGCAGTATTTT.

The rearrangement joins TRBV25-1 to TRBJ2-3; D is undetermined. V lost 1 base to trimming and J lost 3 bases, with 5 bases between them. This CDR3 has 13 residues. CDR1 is MGHDK and CDR2 is SYGVNS in the germline V gene. The CDR3 coding sequence is TGTGCCAGCAGTGAATCCCCAACAGATACGCAGTATTTT. This translates into CASSESPTDTQYF.

To note about this clone: The germline gene is not matched at one end of the junction; a read error may be the cause. J is TRBJ2-1 and V is TRBV30, with 7 bases aligning to TRBD2. Germline assignment: CDR1 GTSNPN and CDR2 SVGIG (reference sequence). The CDR3 length is 14 residues. The CDR3: CAWKGLPLYNEQFF. In DNA form, the CDR3 reads TGTGCTTGGAAGGGACTACCTCTCTACAATGAGCAGTTCTTC.

This chain joins TRBV18 and TRBJ1-4; D unclear. V dropped 3 bases and J dropped 6 bases, with 14 bases sitting between them. Germline loops: CDR1 KGHSH, CDR2 LQKENI. The CDR3 totals 15 residues. CDR3 residues: CASSPQQVNHEKLFF. The CDR3 coding sequence is TGTGCCAGCTCACCCCAACAAGTCAACCATGAAAAACTGTTTTTT.

The table lists this clone with a count of one. The chain joins TRBV10-3 to TRBJ2-7; 10 bases map to TRBD2. Germline values: CDR1 ENHRY, CDR2 SYGVKD. With V trimmed by 6 bases and J by 0 bases, 5 bases remained unmatched. The CDR3 runs 15 residues. CDR3 nucleotide sequence: TGTGCCATCAGGGCTAGCGGGAGAAGCTCCTACGAGCAGTACTTC. Protein sequence: CAIRASGRSSYEQYF.

The V call is TRBV11-3, the J call TRBJ2-7; D possibly corresponds to TRBD2 (6 bases). The CDR3 is 13 amino acids. V shed 5 bases and J shed 0 bases, with 8 bases lying between them. Germline V gene sequence: CDR1 SGHNT, CDR2 YENEEA. CDR3 nucleotide sequence: TGTGCCAGCAGCCGGGACTTCTCCTACGAGCAGTACTTC. The encoded protein is CASSRDFSYEQYF.

This clone was seen only once. V usage is TRBV18 and J usage is TRBJ2-1, with 9 bases identical to TRBD1. J lost 7 bases, V lost 3 bases, and 7 bases had no gene match. This CDR3 region has 15 residues. CDR1 is KGHSH, CDR2 LQKENI, per germline. The CDR3 sequence is CASSPLQGAGNEQFF. CDR3 sequence (DNA): TGTGCCAGCTCACCTTTACAGGGGGCGGGAAATGAGCAGTTCTTC.

The chain employs TRBV19 and TRBJ2-5; 7 bases align to TRBD1. The germline CDR1 and CDR2 sequences are LNHDA and SQIVND (reference sequence). The CDR3 extends over 15 amino acids. After removal of 9 bases from V and 1 base from J, the junction contained 11 bases not matched to a gene. The CDR3: CASPGKGQLQETQYF. CDR3 nucleotide sequence: TGTGCCAGCCCCGGTAAGGGACAGCTCCAAGAGACCCAGTACTTC.